Below, 28 T cell receptor beta chains from the same sample are listed, as sequenced in a study of shared clonotypes between healthy human individuals. The table came from immunoSEQ multiplex PCR; TCRdb's copy has only in-frame clones and leaves some out. There are approximately 2,000,000 clones in the sample; over 85% occur only once, and 1.5% to 2% lies in the top ten. The naive CD8 population came from CD45RO-negative cells selected for CCR7, without terminally differentiated effector memory CD45RA+ cells. The sample consisted of naive CD8+ T cells from PBMCs. The receptors were gathered from a man between 18 and 35 years old in good health. Some clones in this sample may be carry-over from other donors' samples.

The genes are TRBV28 and TRBJ2-7; no reliable D call. The germline V gene encodes CDR1 MDHEN and CDR2 SYDVKM. Trimming took off 3 bases at V and 3 bases at J, with 21 bases between the two ends. The CDR3 totals 17 residues. CDR3 protein: CASSFPSRLSSDYEQYF. In DNA, the CDR3 is TGTGCCAGCAGTTTCCCGTCACGGCTCTCTTCAGACTACGAGCAGTACTTC.

The chain uses TRBV4-1 and TRBJ2-1; maybe TRBD1 (5 bases). The CDR3 consists of 17 residues. Per germline, CDR1 MGHRA and CDR2 YSYEKL. The V and J ends lost 2 bases and 0 bases respectively, with 14 bases between them. The CDR3 loop is CASSQRTDISSYNEQFF. The CDR3 DNA follows: TGCGCCAGCAGCCAACGCACGGACATTAGCTCCTACAATGAGCAGTTCTTC.

Note on this clone: The same CDR3 also results from other DNA sequences found in this sample. This rearrangement joins TRBV27 to TRBJ2-7; no firm D call. Trimming pared 4 bases from V and 7 bases from J, leaving 8 bases between. Germline V gene lookup returns CDR1 MNHEY and CDR2 SMNVEV (reference sequence). This CDR3 has 11 amino acids. The CDR3 reads CASSSYGEQYF. CDR3 sequence (DNA): TGTGCCAGCAGTTCCTACGGGGAGCAGTACTTC.

The rearrangement uses TRBV9 and TRBJ2-1, with D possibly TRBD1 on 6 matching bases. The CDR3 is 18 amino acids. CDR1 SGDLS and CDR2 YYNGEE come from the germline V gene. Trimming stripped 1 base from V and 1 base from J, with 18 bases between. The CDR3 here is CASSVTPLTGLSYNEQFF. In DNA form, the CDR3 reads TGTGCCAGCAGCGTAACCCCTTTGACAGGCTTATCCTACAATGAGCAGTTCTTC.

As for this clone: Other nucleotide sequences from this sample produce the same CDR3. The chain is built from TRBV27 and TRBJ2-5; TRBD2 matches 13 bases. V lost 5 bases to trimming and J lost 2 bases; unmatched junction nucleotides: 2. Germline values: CDR1 MNHEY, CDR2 SMNVEV (reference sequence). The CDR3 is 15 residues long. The CDR3 protein is CASSPLAGGQETQYF. CDR3 DNA: TGTGCCAGCAGTCCACTAGCGGGAGGGCAAGAGACCCAGTACTTC.

V gene TRBV27 combines with J gene TRBJ1-2; D unresolved. Trimming removed 6 bases from V and 4 bases from J, with 9 bases in between. Germline V gene lookup returns CDR1 MNHEY and CDR2 SMNVEV (reference sequence). This CDR3 contains 12 residues. The CDR3 reads CASSEGGYGYTF. The CDR3, as DNA: TGTGCCAGCAGCGAGGGAGGCTATGGCTACACCTTC.

V and J are TRBV19 and TRBJ1-2; the D gene is possibly TRBD1 (5 bases). The V end was cut by 5 bases, the J end by 8 bases, with 12 bases between. Germline V gene lookup returns CDR1 LNHDA and CDR2 SQIVND (reference sequence). This CDR3 has 12 amino acids. The DNA of the CDR3 is TGTGCCAGTAGTCGGGACCCTAGGGGCTACACCTTC. Protein: CASSRDPRGYTF.

CDR3 DNA sequence: TGTGCCAGCAGCTGGGCTCCCCCGGGCATTGAGCAGTTCTTC. Translated, it gives CASSWAPPGIEQFF. The chain couples TRBV7-9 to TRBJ2-1; no definite D call. The CDR3 is 14 amino acids. The V and J ends lost 4 bases and 9 bases respectively, with 16 bases between them. Germline assignment: CDR1 SEHNR and CDR2 FQNEAQ (reference sequence).

This rearrangement joins TRBV4-1 to TRBJ2-3; a weak D match, TRBD2 (6 bases). The ends were cut back, 3 bases at V and 6 bases at J, with 22 bases in the middle. This CDR3 region has 17 residues. Looked up from germline, CDR1 is MGHRA and CDR2 is YSYEKL. CDR3 residues: CASSHPARRDLGDTQYF. The CDR3 DNA sequence: TGCGCCAGCAGCCACCCTGCTCGGAGGGACCTGGGGGATACGCAGTATTTT.

This rearrangement joins TRBV14 to TRBJ1-2; maybe TRBD1 (5 bases). This CDR3 has 14 residues. Per germline, CDR1 SGHDN and CDR2 FVKESK. Trimming stripped 4 bases from V and 6 bases from J, with 15 bases between. The CDR3 coding sequence is TGTGCCAGCAGCCCCCTCAGGGAATTGGATGGCTACACCTTC. This translates into CASSPLRELDGYTF.

V is TRBV25-1 and J is TRBJ1-5; no clear D gene. Germline values: CDR1 MGHDK, CDR2 SYGVNS. The CDR3 is 13 amino acids. With 4 bases removed from V and 2 bases from J, the gap between germline ends came to 6 bases. CDR3 loop: CASSAWGNQPQHF. CDR3 DNA: TGTGCCAGCAGTGCTTGGGGCAATCAGCCCCAGCATTTT.

This chain joins TRBV2 and TRBJ2-7, with a possible D match to TRBD2 (5 bases). Germline CDR1 reads SNHLY; CDR2 reads FYNNEI. This CDR3 spans 17 amino acids. Trimming stripped 0 bases from V and 4 bases from J, with 19 bases between. CDR3 sequence (DNA): TGTGCCAGCAGTGAAGCGCGGAGGACCAGGACGGGGTACGAGCAGTACTTC. Translation: CASSEARRTRTGYEQYF.

The chain links TRBV10-1 to TRBJ1-3, with D unresolved. Germline CDR1 and CDR2: WNHNN and SYGVQD (reference sequence). V lost 4 bases, J lost 0 bases, and 7 bases lay in between. The CDR3 is 14 amino acids. The CDR3 sequence is CASSGAHSGNTIYF. The CDR3 nucleotides read TGCGCCAGCAGTGGGGCCCACTCTGGAAACACCATATATTTT.

The rearrangement joins TRBV19 to TRBJ1-4; D is ambiguous. The CDR3 is made up of 14 amino acids. In germline, CDR1 is LNHDA, CDR2 SQIVND (reference sequence). Trimming shortened V by 3 bases and J by 6 bases, and 11 bases separated the two germline ends. The CDR3 sequence: CASSILRTHEKLFF. The CDR3 DNA reads as TGTGCCAGTAGTATCCTCCGGACCCATGAAAAACTGTTTTTT. Supplemented by reference TRBV19 and TRBJ1-4, the full variable domain reads DGGITQSPKYLFRKEGQNVTLSCEQNLNHDAMYWYRQDPGQGLRLIYYSQIVNDFQKGDIAEGYSVSREKKESFPLTVTSAQKNPTAFYLCASSILRTHEKLFFGSGTQLSVL.

CDR3 in amino acids: CASSFGDKYEQYF. CDR3 nucleotides: TGTGCCAGCAGCTTTGGGGACAAATACGAGCAGTACTTC. The rearrangement uses TRBV7-6 and TRBJ2-7; D perhaps matches TRBD1 (6 bases). V gave up 3 bases and J gave up 4 bases, with 10 bases separating them. Germline CDR1 is SGHVS and CDR2 is FNYEAQ. The CDR3 is 13 residues long.

The chain employs TRBV6-4 and TRBJ2-1; 7 bases agree with TRBD2. Germline trimming cut 1 base from V and 4 bases from J; bases unmatched to any gene: 4. Germline CDR1 reads MRHNA; CDR2 reads SNTAGT. The CDR3 runs to 15 residues. The CDR3, as DNA: TGTGCCAGCAGTGACTGGTCTAGCGGATACAATGAGCAGTTCTTC. Translation: CASSDWSSGYNEQFF.

The chain employs TRBV10-1 and TRBJ2-7; 8 bases fit TRBD1. Germline-derived CDR1 and CDR2 are WNHNN and SYGVQD (reference sequence). The CDR3 is 13 residues long. With 2 bases clipped from V and 7 bases from J, the junction kept 4 bases outside the gene matches. CDR3 region: CASSETRQGEQYF. In DNA, the CDR3 is TGCGCCAGCAGTGAGACAAGACAGGGGGAGCAGTACTTC.

CDR3 amino acids: CASSFPGGPKLGEQFF. The CDR3 coding sequence is TGTGCCAGCAGTTTCCCAGGAGGGCCGAAGCTGGGTGAGCAGTTCTTC. This sequence joins TRBV27 and TRBJ2-1; weak D call: TRBD2 (6 bases). Trimming cost V 3 bases and J 9 bases, with 21 bases left between them. The CDR3 is 16 amino acids. CDR1 and CDR2 from the germline V gene are MNHEY and SMNVEV (reference sequence).

The chain combines TRBV7-2 with TRBJ2-1, with 15 bases fitting TRBD2. CDR1 is SGHTA and CDR2 is FQGNSA in the germline V gene. This CDR3 is built from 17 residues. After removal of 1 base from V and 7 bases from J, the junction contained 5 bases not matched to a gene. The CDR3 loop reads CASSLEGTSGRTNEQFF. The DNA of the CDR3 is TGTGCCAGCAGCTTAGAGGGGACTAGCGGGAGGACGAATGAGCAGTTCTTC.

The chain employs TRBV5-1 and TRBJ2-5; 8 nucleotides match TRBD2. Per the germline V gene, CDR1 is SGHRS and CDR2 is YFSETQ. J lost 5 bases, V lost 0 bases, and 6 bases had no gene match. This CDR3 is built from 15 residues. The CDR3 loop is CASSLASGGGETQYF. The DNA of the CDR3 is TGCGCCAGCAGCTTGGCGAGCGGGGGAGGGGAGACCCAGTACTTC.

This clone has more than one count but fewer than ten. This chain uses TRBV19 with TRBJ1-1; unclear D gene. The V gene lost 1 base and the J gene lost 7 bases, with 7 bases spanning the gap. This CDR3 contains 12 residues. Germline V gives CDR1 LNHDA, CDR2 SQIVND (reference sequence). CDR3: CASSIGYDEAFF. The CDR3 DNA sequence: TGTGCCAGTAGTATAGGGTACGATGAAGCTTTCTTT.

This chain connects TRBV7-9 to TRBJ2-3; the D is unclear. Germline lookup yields CDR1 SEHNR and CDR2 FQNEAQ (reference sequence). The V gene lost 5 bases and the J gene lost 3 bases, with 9 bases spanning the gap. CDR3 size: 13 residues. CDR3 DNA: TGTGCCAGCAGCCCCCACGGTACAGATACGCAGTATTTT. Translated, it gives CASSPHGTDTQYF. The variable domain in full, completed from reference TRBV7-9 and TRBJ2-3, reads DTGVSQNPRHKITKRGQNVTFRCDPISEHNRLYWYRQTLGQGPEFLTYFQNEAQLEKSRLLSDRFSAERPKGSFSTLEIQRTEQGDSAMYLCASSPHGTDTQYFGPGTRLTVL.

The rearrangement links TRBV4-2 to TRBJ1-2; 7 bases map to TRBD1. V was clipped by 4 bases and J by 7 bases; unmatched bases: 3. CDR3 length: 12 residues. Germline values: CDR1 LGHNA, CDR2 YNFKEQ. Here the CDR3 reads CASSPPGGGYTF. Here the CDR3 DNA reads TGTGCCAGCAGCCCCCCAGGGGGTGGCTACACCTTC.

CDR3 bases: TGTGCCAGCAGCTTAACGGAAGTAAATGAGCAGTTCTTC. Its protein is CASSLTEVNEQFF. V gene TRBV7-9 combines with J gene TRBJ2-1; unclear D gene. CDR3 length: 13 amino acids. V was clipped by 2 bases and J by 7 bases, with 9 bases between them. Germline V gives CDR1 SEHNR, CDR2 FQNEAQ (reference sequence).

The rearrangement links TRBV4-1 to TRBJ2-5; D might be TRBD2 (5 bases). V was trimmed by 2 bases and J by 5 bases, leaving 21 bases between them. Looked up from germline, CDR1 is MGHRA and CDR2 is YSYEKL. The CDR3 has 17 residues. Here the CDR3 DNA reads TGCGCCAGCAGCCAATTCCCCCTGACGGGGTGGCAGGAGACCCAGTACTTC. It is translated as CASSQFPLTGWQETQYF.

The chain employs TRBV2 and TRBJ2-1; 10 bases map to TRBD2. Germline CDR1 is SNHLY and CDR2 is FYNNEI. V lost 2 bases to trimming and J lost 7 bases; unmatched junction nucleotides: 14. The CDR3 is 18 amino acids. The CDR3 sequence is CASSERLAGVGVINEQFF. The CDR3 nucleotides read TGTGCCAGCAGTGAAAGGCTAGCGGGAGTGGGAGTAATTAATGAGCAGTTCTTC. Filled out from reference TRBV2 and TRBJ2-1, the complete variable domain reads EPEVTQTPSHQVTQMGQEVILRCVPISNHLYFYWYRQILGQKVEFLVSFYNNEISEKSEIFDDQFSVERPDGSNFTLKIRSTKLEDSAMYFCASSERLAGVGVINEQFFGPGTRLTVL.

Here the CDR3 reads CASRTGLVQPQHF. CDR3 sequence (DNA): TGTGCCAGTAGGACAGGGTTGGTTCAGCCCCAGCATTTT. V usage is TRBV19 and J usage is TRBJ1-5; TRBD1 aligns across 7 bases. The CDR3 covers 13 residues. Trimming took 6 bases from V and 6 from J; bases not matched to a gene: 5. Germline loops: CDR1 LNHDA, CDR2 SQIVND (reference sequence).

V and J are TRBV25-1 and TRBJ2-7; D is possibly TRBD2 (6 bases). Germline loops: CDR1 MGHDK, CDR2 SYGVNS. Between the trimmed V and J ends, which lost 6 bases and 6 bases, there was a span of 15 bases. CDR3 length: 13 amino acids. The DNA for the CDR3 is TGTGCCAGCAGGGGGGTTGGAGGGCGCGAGCAGTACTTC. This sequence encodes CASRGVGGREQYF.